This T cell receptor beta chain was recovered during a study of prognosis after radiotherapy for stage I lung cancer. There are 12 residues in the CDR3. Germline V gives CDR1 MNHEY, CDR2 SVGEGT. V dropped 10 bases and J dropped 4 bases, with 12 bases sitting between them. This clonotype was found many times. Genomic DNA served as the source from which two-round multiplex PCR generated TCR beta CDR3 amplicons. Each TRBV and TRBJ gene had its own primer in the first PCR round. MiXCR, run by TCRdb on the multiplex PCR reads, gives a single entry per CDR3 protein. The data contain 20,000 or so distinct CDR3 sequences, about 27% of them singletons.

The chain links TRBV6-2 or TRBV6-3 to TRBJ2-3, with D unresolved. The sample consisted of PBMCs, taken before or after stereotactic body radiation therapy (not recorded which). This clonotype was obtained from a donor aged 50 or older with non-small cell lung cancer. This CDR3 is CATISPADTQYF. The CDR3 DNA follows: TGTGCCACCATAAGTCCCGCAGATACGCAGTATTTT.